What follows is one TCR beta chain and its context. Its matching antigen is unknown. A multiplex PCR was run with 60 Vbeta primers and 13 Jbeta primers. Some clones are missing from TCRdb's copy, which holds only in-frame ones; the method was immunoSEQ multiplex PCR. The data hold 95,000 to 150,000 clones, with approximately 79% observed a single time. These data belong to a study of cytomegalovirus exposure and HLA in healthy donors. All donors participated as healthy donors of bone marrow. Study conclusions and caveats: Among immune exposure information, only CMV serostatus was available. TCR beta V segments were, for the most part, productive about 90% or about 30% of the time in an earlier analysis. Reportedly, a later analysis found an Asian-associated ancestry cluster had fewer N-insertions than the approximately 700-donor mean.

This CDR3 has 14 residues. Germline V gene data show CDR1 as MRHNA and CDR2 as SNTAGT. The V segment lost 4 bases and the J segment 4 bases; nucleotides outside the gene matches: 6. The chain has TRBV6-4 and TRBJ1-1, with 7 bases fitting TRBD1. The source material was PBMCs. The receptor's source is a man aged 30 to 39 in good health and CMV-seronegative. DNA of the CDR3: TGTGCCAGCAGTGCAGAACAGGGGACCACTGAAGCTTTCTTT. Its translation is CASSAEQGTTEAFF.